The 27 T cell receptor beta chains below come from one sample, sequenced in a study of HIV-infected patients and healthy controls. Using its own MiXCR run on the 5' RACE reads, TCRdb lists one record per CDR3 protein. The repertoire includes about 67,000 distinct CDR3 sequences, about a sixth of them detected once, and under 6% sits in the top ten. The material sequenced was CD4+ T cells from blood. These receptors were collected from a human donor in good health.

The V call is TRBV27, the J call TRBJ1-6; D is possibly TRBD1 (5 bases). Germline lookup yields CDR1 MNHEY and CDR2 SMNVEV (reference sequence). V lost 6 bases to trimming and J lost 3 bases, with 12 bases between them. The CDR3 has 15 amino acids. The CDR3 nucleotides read TGTGCCAGCAGCCCGCGACAGATCTATAATTCACCCCTCCACTTT. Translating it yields CASSPRQIYNSPLHF.

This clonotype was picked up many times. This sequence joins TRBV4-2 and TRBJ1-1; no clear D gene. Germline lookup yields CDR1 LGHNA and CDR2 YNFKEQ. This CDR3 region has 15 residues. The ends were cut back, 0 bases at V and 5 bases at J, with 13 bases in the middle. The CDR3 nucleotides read TGTGCCAGCAGCCAAGATATAAGTGGGAGGACTGAAGCTTTCTTT. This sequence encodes CASSQDISGRTEAFF.

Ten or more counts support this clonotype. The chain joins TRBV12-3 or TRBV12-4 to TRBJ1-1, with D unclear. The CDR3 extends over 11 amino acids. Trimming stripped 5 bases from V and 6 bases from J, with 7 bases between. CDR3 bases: TGTGCCAGCAGTAGAGGTTCTGAAGCTTTCTTT. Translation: CASSRGSEAFF.

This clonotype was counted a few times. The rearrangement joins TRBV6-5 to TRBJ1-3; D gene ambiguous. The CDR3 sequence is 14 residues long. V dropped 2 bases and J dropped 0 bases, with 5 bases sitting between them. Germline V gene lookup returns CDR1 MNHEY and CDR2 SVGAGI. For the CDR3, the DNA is TGTGCCAGCAGTTACGAGGTCTCTGGAAACACCATATATTTT. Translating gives CASSYEVSGNTIYF.

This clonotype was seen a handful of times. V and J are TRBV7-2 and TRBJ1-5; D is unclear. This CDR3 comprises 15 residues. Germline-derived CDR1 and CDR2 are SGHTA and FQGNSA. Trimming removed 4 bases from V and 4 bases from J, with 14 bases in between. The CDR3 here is CASSWGKQKNQPQHF. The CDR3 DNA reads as TGTGCCAGCAGCTGGGGAAAACAGAAGAATCAGCCCCAGCATTTT.

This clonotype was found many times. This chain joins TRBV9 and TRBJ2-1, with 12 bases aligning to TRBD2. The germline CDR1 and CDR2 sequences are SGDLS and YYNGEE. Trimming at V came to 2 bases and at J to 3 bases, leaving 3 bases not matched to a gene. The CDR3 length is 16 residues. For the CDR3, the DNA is TGTGCCAGCAGCGTGTCTAGCGGGAGGGGCTACAATGAGCAGTTCTTC. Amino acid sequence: CASSVSSGRGYNEQFF.

Here the CDR3 reads CASSLNLGTGGHGYTF. CDR3 nucleotide sequence: TGTGCCAGCAGTTTAAATTTAGGGACAGGTGGCCATGGCTACACCTTC. The chain joins TRBV12-3 or TRBV12-4 to TRBJ1-2; TRBD1 aligns across 8 bases. The junction had 11 bases not matched to a gene; V was cut back by 2 bases and J by 6 bases. This CDR3 region has 16 residues.

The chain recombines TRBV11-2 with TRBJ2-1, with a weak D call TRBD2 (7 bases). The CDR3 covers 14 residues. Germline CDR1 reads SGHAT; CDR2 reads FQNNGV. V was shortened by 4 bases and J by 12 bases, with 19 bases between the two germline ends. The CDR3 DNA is TGTGCCAGCAGCTCCTGGGCCTGGGGGGGCAGGCAGTTCTTC. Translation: CASSSWAWGGRQFF.

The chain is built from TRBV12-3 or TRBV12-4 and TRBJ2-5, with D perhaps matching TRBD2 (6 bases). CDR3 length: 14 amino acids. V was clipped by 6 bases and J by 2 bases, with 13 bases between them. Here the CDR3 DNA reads TGTGCCAGCAGGCGGAGGGAGATACAAGAGACCCAGTACTTC. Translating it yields CASRRREIQETQYF.

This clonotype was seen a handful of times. Here the CDR3 DNA reads TGTGCCAGCAGGAATACAGGGGGACGGACCGGGGAGCTGTTTTTT. It specifies CASRNTGGRTGELFF. The chain recombines TRBV28 with TRBJ2-2, with TRBD1 identical over 8 bases. The length of the CDR3 is 15 residues. CDR1 MDHEN and CDR2 SYDVKM come from the germline V gene. The V and J ends lost 6 bases and 5 bases, in that order; junction bases with no gene match: 8.

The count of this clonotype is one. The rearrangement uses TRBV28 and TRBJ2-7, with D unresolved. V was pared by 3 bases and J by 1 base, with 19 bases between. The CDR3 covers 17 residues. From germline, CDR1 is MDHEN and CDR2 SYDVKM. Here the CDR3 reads CASSFRPPGRLSYEQYF. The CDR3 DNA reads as TGTGCCAGCAGTTTCCGGCCCCCCGGGCGTCTTTCCTACGAGCAGTACTTC.

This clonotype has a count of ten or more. The CDR3 loop reads CASSAAGTGGADTQYF. The CDR3 nucleotides read TGTGCCAGCAGCGCCGCCGGGACAGGGGGCGCAGATACGCAGTATTTT. The rearrangement joins TRBV11-2 to TRBJ2-3, with TRBD1 matching over 12 bases. Germline V gene data show CDR1 as SGHAT and CDR2 as FQNNGV. The V gene end was trimmed by 5 bases and the J gene end by 4 bases; junction bases not matched to a gene: 7. This CDR3 spans 16 amino acids.

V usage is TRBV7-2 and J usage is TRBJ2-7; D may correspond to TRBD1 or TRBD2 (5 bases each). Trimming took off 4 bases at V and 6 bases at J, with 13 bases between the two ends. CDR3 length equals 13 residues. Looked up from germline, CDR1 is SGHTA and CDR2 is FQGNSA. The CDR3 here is CASSWGPFPEQYF. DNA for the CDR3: TGTGCCAGCAGCTGGGGACCTTTCCCCGAGCAGTACTTC.

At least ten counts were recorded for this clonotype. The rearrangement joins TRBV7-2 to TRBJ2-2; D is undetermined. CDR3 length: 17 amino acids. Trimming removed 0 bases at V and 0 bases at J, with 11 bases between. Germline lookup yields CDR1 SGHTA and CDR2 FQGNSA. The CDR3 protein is CASSLAGTTSNTGELFF. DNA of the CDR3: TGTGCCAGCAGCTTAGCAGGCACTACCTCGAACACCGGGGAGCTGTTTTTT.

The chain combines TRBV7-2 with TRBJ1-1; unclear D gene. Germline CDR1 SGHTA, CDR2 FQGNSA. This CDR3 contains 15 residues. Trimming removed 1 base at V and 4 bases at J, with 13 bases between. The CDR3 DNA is TGTGCCAGCAGCTTAGAGGGTTTGGTTGGCACTGAAGCTTTCTTT. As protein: CASSLEGLVGTEAFF.

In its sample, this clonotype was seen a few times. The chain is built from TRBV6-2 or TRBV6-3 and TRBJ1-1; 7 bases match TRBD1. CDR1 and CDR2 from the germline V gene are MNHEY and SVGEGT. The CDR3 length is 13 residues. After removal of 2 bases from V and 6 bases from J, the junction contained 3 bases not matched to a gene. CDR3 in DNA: TGTGCCAGCAGTTACCCTACAGGGGCTGAAGCTTTCTTT. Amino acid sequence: CASSYPTGAEAFF.

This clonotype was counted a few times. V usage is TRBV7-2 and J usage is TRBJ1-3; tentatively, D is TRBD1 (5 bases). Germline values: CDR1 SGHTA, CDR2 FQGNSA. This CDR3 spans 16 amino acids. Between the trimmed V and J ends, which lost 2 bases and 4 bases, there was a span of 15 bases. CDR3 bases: TGTGCCAGCAGCTTACGTTCAGGGACCCCCGGAAACACCATATATTTT. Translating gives CASSLRSGTPGNTIYF.

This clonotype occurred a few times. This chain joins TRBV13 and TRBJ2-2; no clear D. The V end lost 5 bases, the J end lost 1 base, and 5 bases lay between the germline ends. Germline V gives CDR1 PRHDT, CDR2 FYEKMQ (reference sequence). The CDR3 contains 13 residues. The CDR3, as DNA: TGTGCCAGCAGCCGCAGGAACACCGGGGAGCTGTTTTTT. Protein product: CASSRRNTGELFF.

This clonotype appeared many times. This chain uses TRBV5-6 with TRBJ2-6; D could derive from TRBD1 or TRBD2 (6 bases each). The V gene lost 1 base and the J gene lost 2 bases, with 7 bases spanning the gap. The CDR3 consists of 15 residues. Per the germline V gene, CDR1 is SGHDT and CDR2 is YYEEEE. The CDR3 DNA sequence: TGTGCCAGCAGCTTGAGGGGGGCTGGGGCCAACGTCCTGACTTTC. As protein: CASSLRGAGANVLTF.

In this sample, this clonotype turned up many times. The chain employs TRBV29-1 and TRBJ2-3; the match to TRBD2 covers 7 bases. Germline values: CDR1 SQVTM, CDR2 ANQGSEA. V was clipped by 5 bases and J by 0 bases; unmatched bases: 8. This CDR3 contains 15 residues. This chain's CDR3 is CSVSGGSTSTDTQYF. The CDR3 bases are TGCAGCGTTTCGGGGGGTAGCACCAGCACAGATACGCAGTATTTT.

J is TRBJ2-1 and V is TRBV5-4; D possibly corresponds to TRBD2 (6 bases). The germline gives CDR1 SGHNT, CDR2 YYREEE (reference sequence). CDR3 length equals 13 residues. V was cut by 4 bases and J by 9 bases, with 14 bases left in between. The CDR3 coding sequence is TGTGCCAGCAGCCCAAATAGCGGAGTTGAGCAGTTCTTC. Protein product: CASSPNSGVEQFF.

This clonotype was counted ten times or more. The CDR3 is CSLGGEFGNEQFF. The DNA for the CDR3 is TGCAGCCTGGGGGGGGAGTTTGGCAATGAGCAGTTCTTC. V gene TRBV29-1 combines with J gene TRBJ2-1, with 7 bases identical to TRBD2. The CDR3 extends over 13 amino acids. V trimming: 8 bases; J trimming: 6 bases; junction bases outside the gene matches: 10. Per the germline V gene, CDR1 is SQVTM and CDR2 is ANQGSEA.

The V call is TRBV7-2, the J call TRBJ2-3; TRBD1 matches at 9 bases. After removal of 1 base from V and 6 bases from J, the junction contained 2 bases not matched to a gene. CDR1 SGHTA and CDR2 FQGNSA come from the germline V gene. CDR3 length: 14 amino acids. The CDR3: CASSLGTGGDTQYF. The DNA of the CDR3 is TGTGCCAGCAGCTTAGGCACAGGGGGCGATACGCAGTATTTT.

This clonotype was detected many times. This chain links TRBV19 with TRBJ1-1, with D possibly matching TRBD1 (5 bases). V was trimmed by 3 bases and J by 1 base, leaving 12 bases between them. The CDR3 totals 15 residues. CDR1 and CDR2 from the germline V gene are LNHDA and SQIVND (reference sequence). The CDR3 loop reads CASSIGRGGNTEAFF. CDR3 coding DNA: TGTGCCAGTAGTATTGGGAGGGGCGGGAACACTGAAGCTTTCTTT.

The CDR3 sequence: CASSQADNEQYF. CDR3 nucleotide sequence: TGTGCCAGCAGCCAAGCAGATAACGAGCAGTACTTC. The chain couples TRBV3-1 to TRBJ2-7; D remains unclear. Per the germline V gene, CDR1 is LGHDT and CDR2 is YNNKEL (reference sequence). Trimming removed 1 base at V and 5 bases at J, with 6 bases between. This CDR3 contains 12 residues.

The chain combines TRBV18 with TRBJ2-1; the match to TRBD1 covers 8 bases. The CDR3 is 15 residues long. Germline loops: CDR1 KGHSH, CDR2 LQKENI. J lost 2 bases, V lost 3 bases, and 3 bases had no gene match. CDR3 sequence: CASSPGQGPYNEQFF. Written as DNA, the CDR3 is TGTGCCAGCTCACCCGGACAGGGCCCCTACAATGAGCAGTTCTTC.

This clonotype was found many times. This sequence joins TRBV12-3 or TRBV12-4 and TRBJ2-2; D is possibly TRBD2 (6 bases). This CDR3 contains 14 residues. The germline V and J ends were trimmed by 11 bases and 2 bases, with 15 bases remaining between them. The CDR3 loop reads CALKMGGNTGELFF. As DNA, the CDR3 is TGTGCCCTCAAAATGGGGGGAAACACCGGGGAGCTGTTTTTT.